The source of this TCR beta chain is a study of Graves' ophthalmopathy and Graves' hyperthyroidism. The CDR3 sequence is 15 residues long. V shed 2 bases, J shed 3 bases, and the junction held 4 bases outside the gene matches. In germline, CDR1 is SGHKS, CDR2 YYEKEE (reference sequence). Many counts were recorded for this clonotype. Antigen specificity is unknown. RNA transcripts were the source from which TCR beta CDR3 regions were amplified. HTBI primers served in a first-round RT-PCR, which a second-round multiplex PCR followed. TCRdb called the multiplex PCR reads again in MiXCR, with one record for every CDR3 protein. Of roughly 500,000 distinct CDR3 sequences listed, approximately 15% were seen once; the top ten hold 9.8%. Regarding the study as a whole: The model flagged ophthalmopathy progression at over 60% sensitivity and under 75% specificity.

The TCR sequence derives from a woman in her 30s with Graves' ophthalmopathy. The rearrangement uses TRBV5-5 and TRBJ2-7, with TRBD1 identical over 11 bases. Material for sequencing was blood. The CDR3 nucleotides are TGTGCCAGCAGCTTTCCGGGACAGGGGGTCTACGAGCAGTACTTC. Protein sequence: CASSFPGQGVYEQYF.